The clone carrying this T cell receptor (beta chain) came up a few times. Its antigen remains unknown. The CDR3 has 16 residues. Germline values: CDR1 SGDLS, CDR2 YYNGEE. Trimming pared 2 bases from V and 0 bases from J, leaving 12 bases between. Stable Graves' hyperthyroidism meant no ophthalmopathy progression within 18 months. This specimen comes from a study of T cells in Graves' hyperthyroidism and ophthalmopathy. Across the whole study: At initial diagnosis, before any treatment had begun, peripheral blood was obtained.

Overall study results and limits: Most thyroid-expanded clonotypes above 0.001 were also found in blood.

Amplification of TCR beta CDR3 regions used RNA as the template. Researchers ran a first-round RT-PCR on the TCR CDR3 using the HTBI primer set. MiXCR, applied by TCRdb to the multiplex PCR reads, yields one record per CDR3 protein. Of roughly 420,000 distinct CDR3 sequences in the sample, more than 15% were seen once. The sample consisted of blood. This TCR derives from a young woman with Graves' hyperthyroidism. This rearrangement joins TRBV9 to TRBJ2-1, with D perhaps TRBD2 (6 bases). The CDR3 DNA reads TGTGCCAGCAGCGTTCATAGCGGAAGCTCCTACAATGAGCAGTTCTTC. Translation: CASSVHSGSSYNEQFF.